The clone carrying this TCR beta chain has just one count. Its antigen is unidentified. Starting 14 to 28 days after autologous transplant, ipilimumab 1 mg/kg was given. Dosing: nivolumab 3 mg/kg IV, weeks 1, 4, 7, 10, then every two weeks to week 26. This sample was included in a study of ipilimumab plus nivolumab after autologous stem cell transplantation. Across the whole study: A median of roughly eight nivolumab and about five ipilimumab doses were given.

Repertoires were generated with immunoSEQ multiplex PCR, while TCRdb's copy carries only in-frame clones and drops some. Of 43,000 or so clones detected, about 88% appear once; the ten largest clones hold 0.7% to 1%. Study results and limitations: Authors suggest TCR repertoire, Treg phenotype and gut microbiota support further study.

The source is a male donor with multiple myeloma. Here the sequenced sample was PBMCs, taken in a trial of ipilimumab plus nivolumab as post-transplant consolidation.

The CDR3 region is CASSSGTPGPEAFF. The CDR3 DNA reads as TGTGCCAGCAGTTCCGGGACTCCGGGTCCTGAAGCTTTCTTT. The chain has TRBV7-2 and TRBJ1-1; TRBD1 might be the D (5 bases). The germline V and J ends were trimmed by 6 bases and 6 bases, with 17 bases remaining between them. This CDR3 spans 14 amino acids. The germline gives CDR1 SGHTA, CDR2 FQGNSA.